Given below is one TCR beta chain in context. Its antigen is still unknown. The data originate from a study of cytomegalovirus exposure and HLA in healthy donors. Findings and limits, study-wide: It was in a later analysis that TCR association rates were seen to vary by HLA locus, highest for DRB1 and lowest for HLA-C.

PCR employed 60 Vbeta and 13 Jbeta primers. Only in-frame clones appear in the TCRdb table, and some are missing; sequencing was by immunoSEQ multiplex PCR. The table includes about 140,000 clones, around 77% detected once. The V end lost 3 bases, the J end lost 16 bases, and 19 bases lay between the germline ends. The germline CDR1 and CDR2 sequences are MDHEN and SYDVKM. The CDR3 totals 14 residues. The chain uses TRBV28 and TRBJ2-6; tentative D call: TRBD2 (7 bases). The sample consisted of PBMCs. This TCR came from a man between 25 and 39 years old in good health and CMV-seronegative. The CDR3 sequence: CASSLGGNGGFLTF. CDR3 DNA: TGTGCCAGCAGTTTGGGAGGGAACGGGGGCTTTCTGACTTTC.